Listed below are T cell receptor beta chains from one sample, sequenced in a study of blood T cell repertoires in COVID-19. Sequenced by immunoSEQ multiplex PCR; TCRdb stores in-frame clones only, minus some. Among around 360,000 clones listed, around 87% were seen once. Sequenced input: peripheral blood. The receptors were gathered from a woman aged 25 to 39 with COVID-19, enrolled during active disease. Both conserved end residues are part of each CDR3. Fields, in order: J gene, D gene, clone size, V gene, CDR3 DNA, CDR3 protein. D genes are given only for firm matches. Part of the rows lack a size; the others show once, few, many or a class for expanded clones.

TRBJ2-7,TRBD2,-,TRBV11-2,TGTGCCAGCAGCCCCATCCGGGGCGGGAGTTGGTACGAGCAGTACTTC,CASSPIRGGSWYEQYF
TRBJ1-1,-,few,TRBV6-5,TGTGCCAGCAGTTACTCGTTCCAAATGAACACTGAAGCTTTCTTT,CASSYSFQMNTEAFF
TRBJ2-7,TRBD2,-,TRBV2,TGTGCCAGCCAAGGACTAGCCTCCGTCGAGCAGTACTTC,CASQGLASVEQYF
TRBJ2-7,TRBD1,-,TRBV27,TGTGCCAGCAGTTCCCGGGGACAGGGCTACGAGCAGTACTTC,CASSSRGQGYEQYF
TRBJ2-7,TRBD2,-,TRBV20-1,TGCAGTGCTAGTACAACTAGCGGGGGTAGCTCCTACGAGCAGTACTTC,CSASTTSGGSSYEQYF
TRBJ1-2,-,-,TRBV10-2,TGCGCCAGCAGCCCTACAGGGAATGTCTATGGCTACACCTTC,CASSPTGNVYGYTF
TRBJ1-1,TRBD1,-,TRBV19,TGTGCCAGTAGTCGCGACAGGGCTGCGAACACTGAAGCTTTCTTT,CASSRDRAANTEAFF
TRBJ2-7,-,-,TRBV6-2/TRBV6-3,TGTGCCAGCAGTTACGGCCTGACTGAGGTCGAGCAGTACTTC,CASSYGLTEVEQYF
TRBJ2-7,-,-,TRBV4-3,TGCGCCAGCAGCCAGGAGGGGACAGCGTTCTACGAGCAGTACTTC,CASSQEGTAFYEQYF
TRBJ2-7,TRBD1,-,TRBV12-3/TRBV12-4,TGTGCCAGCAGTCTTACAGGGGACGAGCAGTACTTC,CASSLTGDEQYF
TRBJ1-1,-,-,TRBV9,TGTGCCAGCAGCGGACAAGACATTATGAACACTGAAGCTTTCTTT,CASSGQDIMNTEAFF
TRBJ1-2,-,-,TRBV27,TGTGCCAGCAGTTTAGGGGCGAGCCTTAACTATGGCTACACCTTC,CASSLGASLNYGYTF
TRBJ1-1,-,-,TRBV11-2,TGTGCCAGCAGCTTAGAGGGAGGGGGTTACACTGAAGCTTTCTTT,CASSLEGGGYTEAFF
TRBJ2-2,-,-,TRBV19,TGTGCCAGTAGTATTCGACAAAGTGGTAACACCGGGGAGCTGTTTTTT,CASSIRQSGNTGELFF
TRBJ1-2,-,-,TRBV29-1,TGCAGCGTTGCACAGGCTAACTATGGCTACACCTTC,CSVAQANYGYTF
TRBJ2-7,-,-,TRBV6-5,TGTGCCAGCAGCCCCCGGGAGATTGGGCCCTACGAGCAGTACTTC,CASSPREIGPYEQYF
TRBJ2-7,-,-,TRBV7-6,TGTGCCAGCAGCTACACGGCAGGGTTTTCCTACGAGCAGTACTTC,CASSYTAGFSYEQYF
TRBJ1-3,TRBD1,-,TRBV10-3,TGTGCCATCAGTGAGGGGGACAGCTCTGGAAACACCATATATTTT,CAISEGDSSGNTIYF
TRBJ1-2,-,-,TRBV24-1,TGTGCCACCAGTGATTTTGAGATGAGGGGCTACACCTTC,CATSDFEMRGYTF
TRBJ2-7,-,-,TRBV6-5,TGTGCCAGCAGTTACGGCCGTCCCCAGGAGCAGTACTTC,CASSYGRPQEQYF
TRBJ1-2,TRBD1,-,TRBV7-3,TGTGCCAGCAGCTACACCGGACAGGGAAGGGATGGCTACACCTTC,CASSYTGQGRDGYTF
TRBJ1-3,-,-,TRBV10-3,TGTGCCATCTCGGGGACACAAGGAAACACCATATATTTT,CAISGTQGNTIYF
TRBJ1-2,TRBD1,-,TRBV30,TGTGCCTGGAGTTCAGGGCCAGGGGGAGGCTACACCTTC,CAWSSGPGGGYTF
TRBJ1-2,TRBD1,-,TRBV3-1/TRBV3-2,TGTGCCAGCACCGACAGGGTAACTAACTATGGCTACACCTTC,CASTDRVTNYGYTF
TRBJ2-4,-,once,TRBV2,TGTGCCAGCAGTGACCCTAGCTCGGGCAAAAACATTCAGTACTTC,CASSDPSSGKNIQYF
TRBJ1-5,-,-,TRBV7-2,TGTGCCAGCAGCTTACACCGACAGGCCCAGCCCCAGCATTTT,CASSLHRQAQPQHF
TRBJ2-1,TRBD2,-,TRBV28,TGTGCCAGCAGTGTACGGTGGCGGGAGCGCGCCCAAGCCCATGAGCAGTTCTTC,CASSVRWRERAQAHEQFF
TRBJ1-6,TRBD1,-,TRBV6-6,TGTGCCAGCAGTTACACAGGGGGAAATTCACCCCTCCACTTT,CASSYTGGNSPLHF
TRBJ1-2,TRBD1,few,TRBV10-2,TGCGCCAGCAGTGAGCGGACAGGGAATGGCTACACCTTC,CASSERTGNGYTF
TRBJ2-7,TRBD2,-,TRBV11-3,TGTGCCAGCAGCTCTAGCGGTACCCCCTCCTACGAGCAGTACTTC,CASSSSGTPSYEQYF
TRBJ1-5,-,few,TRBV2,TGTGCCAGCAGTGAAACAGGGTTCAATCAGCCCCAGCATTTT,CASSETGFNQPQHF
TRBJ2-1,TRBD1,-,TRBV27,TGTGCCAGCAGACCACGGACAGGCTACAATGAGCAGTTCTTC,CASRPRTGYNEQFF
TRBJ2-7,TRBD2,-,TRBV6-2/TRBV6-3,TGTGCCAGCAGTGGAACAAAGCGGGAGCGGGAGCAGTACTTC,CASSGTKREREQYF
TRBJ2-1,TRBD2,-,TRBV19,TGTGCCAGTAGTATAGGGACTAGCGGGTACAATGAGCAGTTCTTC,CASSIGTSGYNEQFF
TRBJ2-7,-,-,TRBV27,TGTGCCAGCAGTTCCCGGGACTCTTACTCCTACGAGCAGTACTTC,CASSSRDSYSYEQYF
TRBJ1-6,-,-,TRBV18,TGTGCCAGCTCACCACAAATGGGGAGATCGACCAAAAATTCACCCCTCCACTTT,CASSPQMGRSTKNSPLHF
TRBJ2-1,TRBD2,-,TRBV9,TGTGCCAGCAGCGTTGGGACTAGCGGGATCGAGCAGTTCTTC,CASSVGTSGIEQFF
TRBJ2-1,-,-,TRBV5-1,TGCGCCAGCAGCTTAGCAGCCCACCAGGCCAATGAGCAGTTCTTC,CASSLAAHQANEQFF
TRBJ1-6,TRBD1,-,TRBV5-4,TGTGCCAGCAGCGACGCGCGGGACAGGGATAATTCACCCCTCCACTTT,CASSDARDRDNSPLHF
TRBJ2-2,TRBD2,-,TRBV19,TGTGCCAGTAGTAGGGGACTAGCGGCCGGGGAGCTGTTTTTT,CASSRGLAAGELFF
TRBJ2-7,TRBD2,-,TRBV3-1/TRBV3-2,TGTGCCAGCAGCCAAGTGGCAGCGGGACCCTACGAGCAGTACTTC,CASSQVAAGPYEQYF
TRBJ1-1,-,-,TRBV5-4,TGTGCCAGCAGCCGAGGGGGGAACACTGAAGCTTTCTTT,CASSRGGNTEAFF
TRBJ2-4,TRBD1,-,TRBV18,TGTGCCAGCTCACCACCGGGACGACAGGGACGAGGCAAAAACATTCAGTACTTC,CASSPPGRQGRGKNIQYF
TRBJ2-7,TRBD2,once,TRBV19,TGTGCCACTCGGGGGGGGTATGGCCACGAGCAGTACTTC,CATRGGYGHEQYF
TRBJ1-5,-,-,TRBV6-5,TGTGCCAGTAGAAGCGACAGCTATAGCAATCAGCCCCAGCATTTT,CASRSDSYSNQPQHF